Sequencing of this T cell receptor (beta chain) was carried out in a study of blood T cell repertoires in COVID-19. About the study: The analysed material was cDNA or gDNA that came from T cells, B-cell-depleted T cells, or PBMCs.

CDR3 length: 16 amino acids. The V gene end was trimmed by 5 bases and the J gene end by 1 base; junction bases not matched to a gene: 7. Germline CDR1 reads MNHEY; CDR2 reads SVGEGT. In the authors' workflow: For nucleated cells, counts were estimated from reference gene primer amplification. Method: immunoSEQ multiplex PCR; TCRdb's copy keeps in-frame clones and lacks some. That table gives V, J and clone size, and the DNA gave D and trimming. This sample carries over 110,000 clones, more than 70% of them seen once, and the ten largest clones take around 5.5%. Recruits, aged about 18 to 89 years, lived in about two dozen US areas. Assignment of participants to cohorts was predicated upon participant-reported clinical history.

The chain is built from TRBV6-2 or TRBV6-3 and TRBJ1-1; TRBD1 agrees at 10 bases. The receptor comes from a man between 40 and 49 years old with acute COVID-19. The specimen was PBMCs or T cells enriched from blood (not recorded which). The CDR3 region is CASSDRGQGQNTEAFF. The CDR3 coding sequence is TGTGCCAGCAGTGACAGGGGACAGGGGCAGAACACTGAAGCTTTCTTT.